These 27 T cell receptor beta chains were all obtained from the same sample, sequenced in a study of T cells in Graves' hyperthyroidism and ophthalmopathy. Regions amplified from RNA transcripts were the TCR beta CDR3 regions. With the HTBI primer set, the TCR CDR3 went through a first round of RT-PCR. MiXCR, applied by TCRdb to the multiplex PCR reads, yields one record per CDR3 protein. The sample lists over 500,000 distinct CDR3 sequences; 15% to 20% were seen once. Sequencing was performed on blood. The receptors come from a woman in her thirties with Graves' ophthalmopathy.

DNA of the CDR3: TGTGCCTGGAGTCCCAGGACAGGGACTATCCGAATTTACAATGAGCAGTTCTTC. Its translation: CAWSPRTGTIRIYNEQFF. V is TRBV30 and J is TRBJ2-1; D might be TRBD1 (8 bases). V shed 2 bases and J shed 4 bases, with 24 bases lying between them. Germline CDR1 is GTSNPN and CDR2 is SVGIG (reference sequence). CDR3 size: 18 residues.

Ten or more counts support this clonotype. This chain joins TRBV12-3 or TRBV12-4 and TRBJ2-7; D possibly corresponds to TRBD1 (8 bases). The V and J ends lost 7 bases and 5 bases respectively, with 18 bases between them. The CDR3 length is 14 residues. The CDR3 loop reads CASTTGGGGDEQYF. The DNA of the CDR3 is TGTGCCAGCACTACAGGGGGAGGGGGCGACGAGCAGTACTTC.

This clonotype occurred a few times. The V gene is TRBV4-3, the J gene TRBJ2-7; 7 nucleotides agree with TRBD1. From germline, CDR1 is LGHNA and CDR2 YSLEER. The CDR3 loop spans 15 amino acids. The ends lost 3 bases at V and 3 bases at J; junction bases unmatched: 8. The CDR3 DNA reads as TGCGCCAGCAGCCATACGACAGGGAAAGTCTACGAGCAGTACTTC. Amino acid sequence: CASSHTTGKVYEQYF.

This CDR3 reads CASSLAVQGAIYGYTF. The DNA for the CDR3 is TGTGCCAGCAGCTTGGCAGTTCAGGGGGCAATCTATGGCTACACCTTC. The chain carries TRBV5-5 and TRBJ1-2; 8 nucleotides agree with TRBD1. Germline CDR1 is SGHKS and CDR2 is YYEKEE (reference sequence). This CDR3 region has 16 residues. After removal of 0 bases from V and 4 bases from J, the junction contained 8 bases not matched to a gene.

There are a few counts of this clonotype. The V gene is TRBV4-3, the J gene TRBJ2-3; no definite D call. CDR1 is LGHNA and CDR2 is YSLEER in the germline V gene. The V end was cut by 4 bases, the J end by 7 bases, with 12 bases between. The CDR3 runs to 13 residues. As DNA, the CDR3 is TGCGCCAGCAGCCCCCAAGCCGAGTATACGCAGTATTTT. This encodes CASSPQAEYTQYF.

V is TRBV20-1 and J is TRBJ2-5; 12 bases map to TRBD2. CDR1 and CDR2 from the germline V gene are DFQATT and SNEGSKA (reference sequence). The CDR3 has 15 amino acids. The J segment lost 5 bases and the V segment lost 5 bases, leaving 9 bases of the junction unmatched. DNA for the CDR3: TGCAGTGCTCGAGGACTAGCGGGGTTAATGGAGACCCAGTACTTC. Translation gives CSARGLAGLMETQYF.

On this clonotype itself: Being one base from a much bigger clone, this may be a read error. The rearrangement uses TRBV2 and TRBJ1-1, with D unresolved. The CDR3 has 15 amino acids. In germline, CDR1 is SNHLY, CDR2 FYNNEI. Trimming took 6 bases from V and 2 from J, leaving 16 bases between them. The CDR3 region has the DNA TGTGCCAGCAGCTATAGGGCAGCCCATAACACTGAAGCTTTCTTT. Translating it yields CASSYRAAHNTEAFF.

The V call is TRBV20-1, the J call TRBJ2-2; D uncertain. Germline CDR1 reads DFQATT; CDR2 reads SNEGSKA (reference sequence). This CDR3 region has 15 residues. V was cut by 4 bases and J by 7 bases, with 19 bases left in between. The CDR3 sequence: CSATSSYSMIGELFF. The CDR3 DNA reads TGCAGTGCTACATCCTCCTACAGCATGATCGGGGAGCTGTTTTTT.

This sequence joins TRBV18 and TRBJ2-5; D possibly corresponds to TRBD1 (5 bases). Trimming removed 6 bases from V and 4 bases from J, with 12 bases in between. Germline V CDR1 and CDR2: KGHSH, LQKENI. The CDR3 length is 13 residues. The CDR3, as DNA: TGTGCCAGCTCCCAGGGATCGTCAGAGACCCAGTACTTC. This encodes CASSQGSSETQYF.

This clonotype showed up just a few times. The rearrangement uses TRBV20-1 and TRBJ2-4; TRBD2 is a possible D gene (7 bases). V was pared by 7 bases and J by 4 bases, with 17 bases between. Germline values: CDR1 DFQATT, CDR2 SNEGSKA (reference sequence). The CDR3 is 14 amino acids. The DNA of the CDR3 is TGCAGTGTTCTCGAAAGGGGGGGAAAAAACATTCAGTACTTC. This sequence encodes CSVLERGGKNIQYF.

The rearrangement links TRBV4-1 to TRBJ2-1; maybe TRBD2 (6 bases). This CDR3 has 15 amino acids. Deletions cut 4 bases from V and 3 bases from J, with 13 bases between. CDR1 is MGHRA, CDR2 YSYEKL, per germline. The CDR3 sequence: CASSPAEGRYNEQFF. The CDR3 DNA follows: TGCGCCAGCAGCCCGGCGGAGGGTCGCTACAATGAGCAGTTCTTC.

In this sample, this clonotype turned up a few times. V gene TRBV7-9 combines with J gene TRBJ2-7; D call uncertain. V dropped 5 bases and J dropped 0 bases, with 14 bases sitting between them. Germline V gene data show CDR1 as SEHNR and CDR2 as FQNEAQ (reference sequence). CDR3 length equals 15 residues. The CDR3 DNA sequence: TGTGCCAGCAGCGCCCTCGGAGAGAGCTCCTACGAGCAGTACTTC. Translated, it gives CASSALGESSYEQYF.

J is TRBJ2-3 and V is TRBV4-3, with unresolved D. There are 13 residues in the CDR3. The V gene's germline CDR1 is LGHNA and CDR2 YSLEER. The ends were cut back, 3 bases at V and 6 bases at J, with 10 bases in the middle. CDR3 region: CASSQELGDTQYF. In nucleotides, the CDR3 is TGCGCCAGCAGCCAGGAATTAGGGGATACGCAGTATTTT.

As concerns this clonotype: This may stem from a read error, because a much larger clone lies one nucleotide away. V is TRBV20-1 and J is TRBJ1-2, with a possible D match to TRBD1 (5 bases). Germline lookup yields CDR1 DFQATT and CDR2 SNEGSKA (reference sequence). The CDR3 runs to 12 residues. The CDR3 coding sequence is TGCAGTGCTAATCGGGGGAGCTATGGCAACACCTTC. This translates into CSANRGSYGNTF.

This clonotype was detected many times. The chain employs TRBV28 and TRBJ1-2, with a weak D call TRBD1 (6 bases). Trimming removed 6 bases at V and 2 bases at J, with 13 bases between. The CDR3 contains 14 residues. Looked up from germline, CDR1 is MDHEN and CDR2 is SYDVKM. The CDR3 protein is CASRGTRDNYGYTF. CDR3 DNA: TGTGCCAGCAGAGGGACAAGGGACAACTATGGCTACACCTTC.

This clonotype was picked up many times. The J gene is TRBJ1-2, the V gene TRBV2; no clear D gene. Trimming removed 2 bases at V and 4 bases at J, with 14 bases between. The length of the CDR3 is 15 residues. The germline CDR1 and CDR2 sequences are SNHLY and FYNNEI. The CDR3 coding sequence is TGTGCCAGCAGTGAATCCAGGCCCGGGCTCTATGGCTACACCTTC. It is translated as CASSESRPGLYGYTF.

This clonotype appeared many times. The chain couples TRBV30 to TRBJ1-2; D uncertain. V was cut by 7 bases and J by 1 base, with 10 bases left in between. This CDR3 is built from 12 residues. Germline lookup yields CDR1 GTSNPN and CDR2 SVGIG (reference sequence). Here the CDR3 reads CAYLDGNYGYTF. The CDR3, as DNA: TGTGCCTACCTCGACGGTAACTATGGCTACACCTTC.

The CDR3 loop is CASSNQGILQPQHF. The CDR3 bases are TGTGCCAGCTCAAACCAGGGAATTCTACAGCCCCAGCATTTT. This sequence joins TRBV6-1 and TRBJ1-5; D possibly corresponds to TRBD1 (5 bases). V lost 8 bases, J lost 7 bases, and 18 bases lay in between. From germline, CDR1 is MNHNS and CDR2 SASEGT. CDR3 length: 14 residues.

In this sample, this clonotype turned up many times. The V gene is TRBV29-1, the J gene TRBJ2-1; possible D gene TRBD1, 7 bases. CDR1 is SQVTM and CDR2 is ANQGSEA in the germline V gene. This CDR3 spans 13 amino acids. Trimming stripped 0 bases from V and 12 bases from J, with 15 bases between. Here the CDR3 reads CSVEEVQGEVQFF. CDR3 bases: TGCAGCGTTGAAGAGGTCCAGGGGGAGGTGCAGTTCTTC.

This clonotype was seen many times. The V and J genes are TRBV28 and TRBJ2-4; D is unclear. Trimming cost V 6 bases and J 8 bases, with 23 bases left between them. The CDR3 extends over 16 amino acids. The V gene's germline CDR1 is MDHEN and CDR2 SYDVKM. The CDR3 spells CASSPGLRDLADIQYF. The CDR3 DNA sequence: TGTGCCAGCAGCCCCGGGCTCCGCGATCTTGCGGACATTCAGTACTTC. The full variable domain, in which reference TRBV28 and TRBJ2-4 provide the parts outside the CDR3, is DVKVTQSSRYLVKRTGEKVFLECVQDMDHENMFWYRQDPGLGLRLIYFSYDVKMKEKGDIPEGYSVSREKKERFSLILESASTNQTSMYLCASSPGLRDLADIQYFGAGTRLSVL.

This clonotype was recorded at least ten times. This sequence joins TRBV6-1 and TRBJ2-7; 11 nucleotides agree with TRBD2. This CDR3 spans 16 amino acids. The V gene end was trimmed by 5 bases and the J gene end by 2 bases; junction bases not matched to a gene: 8. Germline values: CDR1 MNHNS, CDR2 SASEGT. CDR3 bases: TGTGCCAGCAGTTTCTCGACTAGCGGGAAAACCTACGAGCAGTACTTC. This translates into CASSFSTSGKTYEQYF.

This clonotype was found many times. This rearrangement joins TRBV20-1 to TRBJ2-5; the match to TRBD1 covers 7 bases. The CDR3 totals 12 residues. The V and J ends lost 5 bases and 4 bases, in that order; junction bases with no gene match: 4. In germline, CDR1 is DFQATT, CDR2 SNEGSKA (reference sequence). As DNA, the CDR3 is TGCAGTGCTCCGACAGGGTTAGAGACCCAGTACTTC. Protein product: CSAPTGLETQYF.

There are many counts of this clonotype. This chain joins TRBV5-1 and TRBJ2-3; possibly TRBD2 for D (6 bases). CDR3 size: 14 residues. Trimming left V 4 bases short and J 2 bases short, with 11 bases between. Germline V gives CDR1 SGHRS, CDR2 YFSETQ. The CDR3 loop is CASSVERVTDTQYF. CDR3 coding DNA: TGCGCCAGCAGCGTCGAGCGGGTCACAGATACGCAGTATTTT.

In this sample, this clonotype turned up a few times. The chain is built from TRBV5-1 and TRBJ2-2; 10 nucleotides line up with TRBD2. The ends lost 0 bases at V and 6 bases at J; junction bases unmatched: 11. The CDR3 has 18 residues. Germline-derived CDR1 and CDR2 are SGHRS and YFSETQ. The CDR3 DNA follows: TGCGCCAGCAGCTTGGGCCGGCTAGCGGGAGTGGTGTCCGGGGAGCTGTTTTTT. It specifies CASSLGRLAGVVSGELFF.

This clonotype has a count of ten or more. This chain's CDR3 is CASSPSSFRYEQYF. The CDR3 region has the DNA TGTGCCAGCAGTCCCTCTAGCTTTCGGTACGAGCAGTACTTC. The genes are TRBV12-3 or TRBV12-4 and TRBJ2-7; TRBD2 is a possible D gene (5 bases). This CDR3 region has 14 residues. Trimming removed 5 bases at V and 4 bases at J, with 15 bases between.

This clonotype was counted a few times. The chain carries TRBV12-5 and TRBJ2-7; D call uncertain. CDR3 length: 15 amino acids. Germline CDR1 is LGHNT and CDR2 is FRNRAP. Trimming cost V 2 bases and J 3 bases, with 14 bases left between them. For the CDR3, the DNA is TGTGCTAGTGGTTTGCCCCCGGGCGCCAACTACGAGCAGTACTTC. Protein product: CASGLPPGANYEQYF.

This clonotype occurred many times. This sequence joins TRBV12-3 or TRBV12-4 and TRBJ2-3; tentative D call: TRBD2 (5 bases). The CDR3 extends over 14 amino acids. The V gene lost 7 bases and the J gene lost 3 bases, with 14 bases spanning the gap. CDR3 loop: CASKIGRRTDTQYF. In DNA, the CDR3 is TGTGCCAGCAAAATAGGAAGGAGGACAGATACGCAGTATTTT.